A selection of T cell receptor beta chains follows, all from one sample in a study of CD8+CD57+ T cells in acquired aplastic anemia. TCRdb fed the reads into MiXCR, producing one record per CDR3 protein. The sample gives about 170,000 distinct CDR3 sequences, about 60% of which show up once; 45% is in the top ten. The sequenced sample consisted of sorted CD4+, CD8+, or CD8+CD57+ T cells (not recorded which) from PBMCs. The receptors were sampled from a human donor in good health. CDR3s include the opening cysteine and the closing phenylalanine or tryptophan. The D gene is left open where the match is weak. A row's size may be missing; if present it is once, few, many or a size class.

cdr3_aa cdr3_nt j_call d_call clone_size v_call
CASSVGTGWTDTQYF TGTGCCAGCAGCGTCGGGACAGGGTGGACAGATACGCAGTATTTT TRBJ2-3 TRBD1 few TRBV9
CAIGAGNNSPLHF TGTGCCATCGGGGCAGGGAATAATTCACCCCTCCACTTT TRBJ1-6 NA few TRBV10-3
CRGGVNTEAFF TGCAGGGGGGGTGTGAACACTGAAGCTTTCTTT TRBJ1-1 NA many TRBV20-1
CASSLREGNTGELFF TGTGCTAGCAGCTTAAGGGAGGGGAACACCGGGGAGCTGTTTTTT TRBJ2-2 TRBD2 NA TRBV7-7
CATSDGGGSYNEQFF TGTGCCACCAGTGATGGGGGGGGTTCCTACAATGAGCAGTTCTTC TRBJ2-1 TRBD2 once TRBV24-1
CASSLVSNEQYF TGTGCCAGCAGCTTAGTATCGAACGAGCAGTACTTC TRBJ2-7 NA NA TRBV7-9
CSASLQYTDTQYF TGCAGTGCTAGTCTCCAGTACACAGATACGCAGTATTTT TRBJ2-3 NA once TRBV20-1
CASRPRTGSSHNYGYTF TGTGCCAGCCGTCCCCGGACAGGGTCCTCCCATAACTATGGCTACACCTTC TRBJ1-2 TRBD1 NA TRBV2
CATIPWDSINEQYF TGTGCCACCATCCCCTGGGACTCGATCAACGAGCAGTACTTC TRBJ2-7 NA many TRBV6-1
CASSLTGAAGSTDTQYF TGCGCCAGCAGCTTGACTGGGGCTGCGGGGAGCACAGATACGCAGTATTTT TRBJ2-3 NA NA TRBV5-1
CASSLDLAGDYEQYF TGTGCCAGCAGCTTAGACCTAGCGGGGGACTACGAGCAGTACTTC TRBJ2-7 TRBD2 NA TRBV7-2
CATGTLVAKNIQYF TGTGCCACGGGGACCCTGGTGGCCAAAAACATTCAGTACTTC TRBJ2-4 NA few TRBV15
CASHSRAGESGPADTQYF TGTGCCAGCCATTCAAGGGCAGGGGAATCGGGGCCAGCAGATACGCAGTATTTT TRBJ2-3 NA once TRBV2
CASSLDPRGETQYF TGTGCCAGCAGCTTAGACCCCAGGGGAGAGACCCAGTACTTC TRBJ2-5 NA NA TRBV7-6
CASNRHLLDSNQPQHF TGTGCCAGCAATCGACACCTTTTGGATAGCAATCAGCCCCAGCATTTT TRBJ1-5 NA NA TRBV2
CASSDAGPPSDTQYF TGTGCCAGCAGTGACGCGGGACCCCCTTCAGATACGCAGTATTTT TRBJ2-3 NA NA TRBV25-1
CASSQGDRGTEETQYF TGTGCCAGCAGCCAGGGGGACAGGGGTACTGAAGAGACCCAGTACTTC TRBJ2-5 TRBD1 NA TRBV6-5
CASSLGTGPTPF TGTGCCAGCAGCTTAGGGACAGGCCCAACTCCCTTC TRBJ2-7 TRBD1 NA TRBV5-6
CSASTVYSNQPQHF TGCAGTGCGTCTACGGTGTATAGCAATCAGCCCCAGCATTTT TRBJ1-5 NA few TRBV20-1
CATSKPGTSGFETQYF TGTGCCACCAGCAAACCCGGGACTAGCGGATTCGAGACCCAGTACTTC TRBJ2-5 TRBD2 NA TRBV15
CATSESGIDGYTF TGTGCCACCAGTGAGTCCGGGATAGATGGCTACACCTTC TRBJ1-2 NA NA TRBV24-1
CASSVTTGTAYEQYF TGTGCCAGCAGTGTTACTACCGGGACAGCCTACGAGCAGTACTTC TRBJ2-7 TRBD1 many TRBV9
CASSAIETEYNEQFF TGTGCCAGCAGCGCAATCGAAACGGAGTACAATGAGCAGTTCTTC TRBJ2-1 NA many TRBV2
CASSLAGSGGGEQFF TGTGCCAGCAGCTTAGCGGGGTCCGGGGGAGGTGAGCAGTTCTTC TRBJ2-1 NA NA TRBV7-9
CASSPLLQASTGELFF TGTGCCAGCAGTCCCCTCTTACAGGCATCCACCGGGGAGCTGTTTTTT TRBJ2-2 NA NA TRBV9
CASSLTGQSGYEQYF TGTGCCAGCAGCTTAACCGGACAGAGCGGCTACGAGCAGTACTTC TRBJ2-7 NA once TRBV7-2
CASGQGLAGVRDTQYF TGCGCCAGCGGCCAGGGACTAGCGGGAGTTCGTGATACGCAGTATTTT TRBJ2-3 TRBD2 NA TRBV10-1
CASHLGTNQPQHF TGTGCCAGTCACTTAGGGACAAATCAGCCCCAGCATTTT TRBJ1-5 NA NA TRBV19
CASSGTGHQPQHF TGTGCCAGCAGTGGCACGGGCCATCAGCCCCAGCATTTT TRBJ1-5 NA many TRBV12-3/TRBV12-4
CASSIKGAMAQPQHF TGTGCCAGTAGTATTAAGGGGGCGATGGCCCAGCCCCAGCATTTT TRBJ1-5 TRBD1 NA TRBV19
CASSILPPQAGEIYEQYF TGTGCCAGTAGTATCCTCCCCCCTCAAGCGGGGGAGATCTACGAGCAGTACTTC TRBJ2-7 TRBD2 NA TRBV19
CASSVPPDREVYF TGTGCCAGCAGCGTTCCCCCTGACAGGGAGGTGTACTTC TRBJ2-5 NA many TRBV9
CASSSPGANAYEQYF TGCGCCAGCAGTTCCCCCGGAGCCAATGCCTACGAGCAGTACTTC TRBJ2-7 NA few TRBV5-1
CATSAGGGGYQETQYF TGTGCCACCAGCGCAGGGGGCGGAGGGTACCAAGAGACCCAGTACTTC TRBJ2-5 TRBD1 once TRBV15
CASSEQGNWGSPLHF TGCGCCAGCAGTGAACAGGGGAATTGGGGATCACCCCTCCACTTT TRBJ1-6 TRBD1 NA TRBV10-2
CSASDTNSGNTIYF TGCAGTGCCAGTGACACAAACTCTGGAAACACCATATATTTT TRBJ1-3 NA once TRBV20-1
CSARGGSGGTDTQYF TGCAGTGCTAGAGGGGGGAGCGGAGGCACAGATACGCAGTATTTT TRBJ2-3 NA NA TRBV20-1
CASSLDRVGNTIYF TGTGCCAGCAGCCTAGACAGGGTGGGAAACACCATATATTTT TRBJ1-3 TRBD1 NA TRBV7-2
CASSTAGPYNEQFF TGTGCCAGCAGCACAGCGGGTCCCTACAATGAGCAGTTCTTC TRBJ2-1 NA NA TRBV9
CASSPEETQYF TGTGCCAGCAGCCCCGAGGAGACCCAGTACTTC TRBJ2-5 NA few TRBV10-3
CSAQLLFSYNEQFF TGCAGTGCTCAGCTCCTCTTTTCGTACAATGAGCAGTTCTTC TRBJ2-1 NA NA TRBV20-1